A selection of T cell receptor beta chains follows, all from one sample in a study of cytomegalovirus exposure and HLA in healthy donors. Generated by immunoSEQ multiplex PCR, the TCRdb table keeps only in-frame clones and is missing some. This table has about 63,000 clones, less than 75% appearing once. Sequencing was done on a sample of PBMCs. The receptors originated from a man aged 50 to 59 in good health and CMV-seropositive. The CDR3 runs from the conserved cysteine through the conserved F or W. The order of the fields is D gene, J gene, clone size, V gene, CDR3 protein, CDR3 DNA. The D gene is left open where the match is weak. Rows give clone size only sometimes, using once, few, many, or a class for an expanded clone.

>TRBD2|TRBJ2-7|-|TRBV10-3
CAISEGRAESYEQYF
TGTGCCATCAGTGAGGGGAGGGCAGAATCCTACGAGCAGTACTTC
>-|TRBJ1-5|-|TRBV27
CASSSGNSNQPQHF
TGTGCCAGCAGTTCCGGGAATAGCAATCAGCCCCAGCATTTT
>TRBD2|TRBJ2-3|few|TRBV5-4
CASSLKIAGPSTDTQYF
TGTGCCAGCAGCTTGAAGATAGCGGGGCCTAGCACAGATACGCAGTATTTT
>TRBD1|TRBJ1-2|-|TRBV4-3
CASSQEGGQGGGYGYTF
TGCGCCAGCAGCCAAGAGGGGGGACAGGGCGGAGGGTATGGCTACACCTTC
>-|TRBJ2-7|-|TRBV9
CASSPQSGRSGSYEQYF
TGTGCCAGCAGCCCCCAGTCCGGGCGGTCGGGATCCTACGAGCAGTACTTC
>TRBD1|TRBJ1-2|-|TRBV7-2
CASSSYRGGYGYTF
TGTGCCAGCAGCTCCTACAGGGGCGGCTATGGCTACACCTTC
>TRBD2|TRBJ2-7|-|TRBV6-1
CASSEAPTAGGPSYEQYF
TGTGCCAGCAGTGAAGCGCCAACAGCGGGAGGACCTTCCTACGAGCAGTACTTC
>-|TRBJ2-7|-|TRBV29-1
CSVEDSRYERYF
TGCAGCGTTGAAGACAGCAGATACGAGCGGTACTTC
>TRBD2|TRBJ2-7|few|TRBV30
CAWRTSGITYEQYF
TGTGCCTGGAGGACTAGCGGGATCACCTACGAGCAGTACTTC
>-|TRBJ2-7|once|TRBV5-4
CASSLPQQGDHEQYF
TGTGCCAGCAGCTTACCCCAACAGGGCGACCACGAGCAGTACTTC
>-|TRBJ1-1|-|TRBV19
CASSIGRQSPEAFF
TGTGCCAGTAGTATAGGGAGACAGAGCCCTGAAGCTTTCTTT
>-|TRBJ2-7|-|TRBV13
CASSLAGGDHYEQYF
TGTGCCAGCAGCTTAGCGGGCGGGGACCACTACGAGCAGTACTTC
>-|TRBJ1-6|-|TRBV4-3
CASSQVRGKSPLHF
TGCGCCAGCAGCCAAGTGAGAGGGAAATCACCCCTCCACTTT
>-|TRBJ1-4|-|TRBV5-4
CASSLSEGALSEKLFF
TGTGCCAGCAGCTTGAGTGAAGGGGCTCTGTCGGAAAAACTGTTTTTT
>-|TRBJ1-4|-|TRBV7-9
CASSSSSGYGEKLFF
TGTGCCAGCAGCTCTTCCTCAGGGTACGGGGAAAAACTGTTTTTT
>-|TRBJ1-5|-|TRBV27
CASSLSGHPNQPQHF
TGTGCCAGCAGTTTATCAGGACACCCCAATCAGCCCCAGCATTTT
>-|TRBJ2-5|-|TRBV10-3
CAIRAGPQETQYF
TGTGCCATCAGGGCGGGACCCCAGGAGACCCAGTACTTC
>TRBD1|TRBJ1-2|once|TRBV25-1
CASSHFTGGADGYTF
TGTGCCAGCAGTCACTTTACAGGGGGTGCGGATGGCTACACCTTC
>TRBD1|TRBJ2-3|-|TRBV5-1
CASGGQGASDTQYF
TGCGCCAGCGGTGGACAGGGGGCATCAGATACGCAGTATTTT
>-|TRBJ1-3|-|TRBV7-6
CASSLVRTPRPIYF
TGTGCCAGCAGCTTAGTTAGGACACCTAGACCCATATATTTT
>TRBD2|TRBJ2-7|-|TRBV29-1
CSVEVLREEFYEQYF
TGCAGCGTTGAAGTCTTGCGGGAGGAATTCTACGAGCAGTACTTC
>-|TRBJ2-1|-|TRBV6-5
CASRRDLIRDEQFF
TGTGCCAGCAGGCGGGACCTCATTAGGGATGAGCAGTTCTTC
>-|TRBJ1-2|few|TRBV15
CATSTETGRGYGYTF
TGTGCCACCAGCACCGAAACAGGGAGGGGGTATGGCTACACCTTC
>TRBD1|TRBJ2-3|few|TRBV2
CASRPQGRDTQYF
TGTGCCAGCAGGCCACAGGGGAGAGATACGCAGTATTTT
>-|TRBJ1-1|once|TRBV7-2
CASSLSRQTNTEAFF
TGTGCCAGCAGCTTATCCCGACAGACAAACACTGAAGCTTTCTTT
>TRBD1|TRBJ2-3|-|TRBV12-5
CASRGQGTDTQYF
TGTGCTAGTCGGGGACAGGGAACAGATACGCAGTATTTT
>TRBD2|TRBJ2-1|-|TRBV10-3
CATPWSGRTWGANEQFF
TGTGCCACTCCCTGGAGCGGGAGGACCTGGGGGGCCAATGAGCAGTTCTTC
>-|TRBJ2-7|-|TRBV11-3
CASTWGEPSYEQYF
TGTGCCAGCACTTGGGGAGAACCCTCCTACGAGCAGTACTTC
>TRBD2|TRBJ2-7|-|TRBV29-1
CSVGPGLAGLGTYEQYF
TGCAGCGTTGGACCGGGACTAGCGGGATTAGGAACCTACGAGCAGTACTTC
>-|TRBJ2-7|few|TRBV2
CATSENSYEQYF
TGTGCCACTTCGGAGAACTCCTACGAGCAGTACTTC
>TRBD1|TRBJ2-3|-|TRBV7-2
CASSYRGSRTDTQYF
TGTGCCAGCAGCTACAGGGGATCGCGCACAGATACGCAGTATTTT
>TRBD1|TRBJ1-5|few|TRBV6-9
CASSYVRGLSNQPQHF
TGTGCCAGCAGTTATGTAAGGGGGCTTAGCAATCAGCCCCAGCATTTT
>-|TRBJ1-4|-|TRBV6-6
CASTKTGAAHEKLFF
TGTGCCAGCACAAAAACAGGTGCGGCACATGAAAAACTGTTTTTT
>TRBD2|TRBJ2-1|-|TRBV5-1
CASSGGLAHYNEQFF
TGCGCCAGCAGCGGGGGACTAGCCCACTACAATGAGCAGTTCTTC
>-|TRBJ1-1|-|TRBV28
CASRGGLGFTEAFF
TGTGCCAGCAGGGGAGGGTTGGGATTTACTGAAGCTTTCTTT
>TRBD2|TRBJ2-7|-|TRBV28
CASSLLVTGTSFYEQYF
TGTGCCAGCAGTTTGCTAGTTACCGGGACTAGCTTCTACGAGCAGTACTTC
>TRBD2|TRBJ2-1|-|TRBV4-2
CASSQDGRAPPHNEQFF
TGTGCCAGCAGCCAAGATGGGAGGGCCCCCCCCCACAATGAGCAGTTCTTC
>-|TRBJ2-3|-|TRBV7-9
CASSPGSTDTQYF
TGTGCCAGCAGCCCCGGGAGCACAGATACGCAGTATTTT
>-|TRBJ1-2|once|TRBV5-6
CASSGDRPYGYTF
TGTGCCAGCAGCGGAGACAGGCCCTATGGCTACACCTTC
>-|TRBJ1-6|-|TRBV30
CAWSGQSYNSPLHF
TGTGCCTGGAGCGGACAGTCGTATAATTCACCCCTCCACTTT
>TRBD1|TRBJ2-3|-|TRBV7-2
CASSSRTGKTDTQYF
TGTGCCAGCAGCTCCCGGACAGGGAAGACAGATACGCAGTATTTT
>TRBD1|TRBJ2-1|-|TRBV6-1
CASSGGTGSYNEQFF
TGTGCCAGCAGCGGTGGGACAGGGTCGTACAATGAGCAGTTCTTC
>TRBD2|TRBJ2-5|few|TRBV7-2
CASSGSAGGQETQYF
TGTGCCAGCAGCGGGTCAGCGGGGGGGCAGGAGACCCAGTACTTC
>TRBD1|TRBJ2-6|-|TRBV30
CAWSAIGTGFSGANVLTF
TGTGCCTGGAGTGCGATTGGGACAGGTTTCTCTGGGGCCAACGTCCTGACTTTC
>TRBD2|TRBJ2-2|few|TRBV4-1
CASSQDSGPGELFF
TGCGCCAGCAGCCAAGATAGCGGGCCCGGGGAGCTGTTTTTT
>TRBD2|TRBJ2-1|-|TRBV5-4
CASSFDGLAGNEQFF
TGTGCCAGCAGCTTTGATGGACTAGCAGGTAATGAGCAGTTCTTC
>-|TRBJ1-5|-|TRBV14
CASSQVNQPQHF
TGTGCCAGCAGCCAAGTAAATCAGCCCCAGCATTTT
>TRBD2|TRBJ2-7|-|TRBV7-6
CASSLRLADSYEQYF
TGTGCCAGCAGCTTAAGACTAGCGGACTCCTACGAGCAGTACTTC
>-|TRBJ1-5|-|TRBV27
CASSFQGGSQPQHF
TGTGCCAGCAGTTTTCAGGGAGGTAGTCAGCCCCAGCATTTT
>-|TRBJ2-2|-|TRBV7-2
CASRLGSGANTGELFF
TGTGCCAGCAGACTAGGGTCAGGTGCGAACACCGGGGAGCTGTTTTTT